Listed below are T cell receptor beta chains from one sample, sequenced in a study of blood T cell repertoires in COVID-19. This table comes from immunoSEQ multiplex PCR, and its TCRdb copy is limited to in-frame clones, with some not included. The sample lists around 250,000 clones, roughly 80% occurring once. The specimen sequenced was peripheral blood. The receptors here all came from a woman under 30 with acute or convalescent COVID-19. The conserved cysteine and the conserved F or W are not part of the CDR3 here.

CDR3 protein: ASTRDSNSYEQY; V gene: TRBV2; CDR3 length: 12; J gene: TRBJ2-7
CDR3 protein: ASRPRQGSGNQPQH; V gene: TRBV12-2; CDR3 length: 14; J gene: TRBJ1-5
CDR3 protein: ASRHRVDNQPQH; V gene: TRBV6-5; CDR3 length: 12; J gene: TRBJ1-5
CDR3 protein: ASRFGGPKALNEQF; V gene: TRBV12-2; CDR3 length: 14; J gene: TRBJ2-1
CDR3 protein: ASSRPGLQTDTQY; V gene: TRBV28; CDR3 length: 13; J gene: TRBJ2-3
CDR3 protein: ASSLAVRLAGGTNEQF; V gene: TRBV7-6; CDR3 length: 16; J gene: TRBJ2-1
CDR3 protein: ASSLGAVADHPETQY; V gene: TRBV7-7; CDR3 length: 15; J gene: TRBJ2-5
CDR3 protein: ASSLNRGLWYEQY; V gene: TRBV11-2; CDR3 length: 13; J gene: TRBJ2-7
CDR3 protein: ASSRSGNTGELF; V gene: TRBV19; CDR3 length: 12; J gene: TRBJ2-2
CDR3 protein: ASSVASGLSSGNTIY; V gene: TRBV9; CDR3 length: 15; J gene: TRBJ1-3
CDR3 protein: AWIQGGAYGYT; V gene: TRBV30; CDR3 length: 11; J gene: TRBJ1-2
CDR3 protein: ASRLTGELF; V gene: TRBV12-2; CDR3 length: 9; J gene: TRBJ2-2
CDR3 protein: ASSSSTDTQY; V gene: TRBV13; CDR3 length: 10; J gene: TRBJ2-3
CDR3 protein: ASSSLSSGGITDTQY; V gene: TRBV7-3; CDR3 length: 15; J gene: TRBJ2-3
CDR3 protein: ASSVDTPYNNEQF; V gene: TRBV9; CDR3 length: 13; J gene: TRBJ2-1
CDR3 protein: ASSRLQGSYGYT; V gene: TRBV6-5; CDR3 length: 12; J gene: TRBJ1-2
CDR3 protein: ASSQDSSSGNTIY; V gene: TRBV4-1; CDR3 length: 13; J gene: TRBJ1-3
CDR3 protein: ATSRDRTGGLSNQPQH; V gene: TRBV15; CDR3 length: 16; J gene: TRBJ1-5
CDR3 protein: ASSLVPGDEKLF; V gene: TRBV7-8; CDR3 length: 12; J gene: TRBJ1-4
CDR3 protein: ASSQDRGRADQPQH; V gene: TRBV4-3; CDR3 length: 14; J gene: TRBJ1-5
CDR3 protein: ASSRGTGEGQPQH; V gene: TRBV5-8; CDR3 length: 13; J gene: TRBJ1-5
CDR3 protein: ASSIGSSTNEKLF; V gene: TRBV19; CDR3 length: 13; J gene: TRBJ1-4
CDR3 protein: ASSVGSGIEKLF; V gene: TRBV9; CDR3 length: 12; J gene: TRBJ1-4
CDR3 protein: ASSGQAGSPLH; V gene: TRBV5-5; CDR3 length: 11; J gene: TRBJ1-6
CDR3 protein: ASSPIKRSPGNEQF; V gene: TRBV11-2; CDR3 length: 14; J gene: TRBJ2-1
CDR3 protein: SASPTGETQY; V gene: TRBV20-1; CDR3 length: 10; J gene: TRBJ2-5
CDR3 protein: ASSEAAFGEKLF; V gene: TRBV2; CDR3 length: 12; J gene: TRBJ1-4
CDR3 protein: ATRQTNTDTQY; V gene: TRBV6-5; CDR3 length: 11; J gene: TRBJ2-3
CDR3 protein: ASSLAWTGTSDEQF; V gene: TRBV7-9; CDR3 length: 14; J gene: TRBJ2-1
CDR3 protein: ASSPTLSSGNTIY; V gene: TRBV5-8; CDR3 length: 13; J gene: TRBJ1-3
CDR3 protein: ASSPSLTGIEQY; V gene: TRBV18; CDR3 length: 12; J gene: TRBJ2-7